This entry lists 18 T cell receptor beta chains sequenced from one sample in a study of blood T cell repertoires in COVID-19. Clones were sequenced by immunoSEQ multiplex PCR, and TCRdb holds only the in-frame ones, with some missing. The profile shows about 47,000 clones, roughly four fifths of them singletons. Sequenced material: peripheral blood. Source of these receptors: a human donor with acute or convalescent COVID-19. The donor label of this sample is uncertain.

The rearrangement joins TRBV7-9 to TRBJ1-2; D possibly corresponds to TRBD1 (5 bases). CDR1 and CDR2 from the germline V gene are SEHNR and FQNEAQ (reference sequence). V was trimmed by 5 bases and J by 8 bases, leaving 15 bases between them. CDR3 size: 13 residues. The CDR3 coding sequence is TGTGCCAGCAGCCAGGTTGGAGGGGACGGCTACACCTTC. Protein product: CASSQVGGDGYTF.

The chain is built from TRBV20-1 and TRBJ1-6; D is undetermined. The CDR3 covers 14 residues. Trimming took 3 bases from V and 9 from J, leaving 15 bases between them. The germline gives CDR1 DFQATT, CDR2 SNEGSKA (reference sequence). CDR3 sequence (DNA): TGCAGTGCTAGTACGGGGAACCAAGTTTCACCCCTCCACTTT. Translating it yields CSASTGNQVSPLHF.

This sequence joins TRBV30 and TRBJ1-2; a weak D match, TRBD1 (5 bases). The CDR3 loop spans 15 amino acids. Germline-derived CDR1 and CDR2 are GTSNPN and SVGIG (reference sequence). V shed 0 bases and J shed 2 bases, with 13 bases lying between them. CDR3 DNA: TGTGCCTGGAGTGTATCAGGGCGAAGGAACTATGGCTACACCTTC. Amino acids: CAWSVSGRRNYGYTF.

This chain connects TRBV27 to TRBJ2-7; tentative D call: TRBD2 (6 bases). Germline CDR1 is MNHEY and CDR2 is SMNVEV (reference sequence). This CDR3 contains 18 residues. Trimming pared 5 bases from V and 3 bases from J, leaving 26 bases between. CDR3 sequence: CASSPSGGRIAEIYEQYF. DNA of the CDR3: TGTGCCAGCAGTCCCTCGGGCGGTAGAATAGCGGAAATCTACGAGCAGTACTTC.

The chain combines TRBV6-6 with TRBJ2-5; TRBD2 matches 7 bases. This CDR3 is 15 amino acids long. Trimming removed 5 bases from V and 2 bases from J; junction bases left unmatched: 8. Germline values: CDR1 MNHNY, CDR2 SVGAGI (reference sequence). The CDR3 region has the DNA TGTGCCAGCAGTCAAGCGGGGCCCCTACAAGAGACCCAGTACTTC. Translated, it gives CASSQAGPLQETQYF.

The chain uses TRBV13 and TRBJ2-7; 7 bases match TRBD2. Trimming at V came to 0 bases and at J to 6 bases, leaving 5 bases not matched to a gene. The length of the CDR3 is 14 residues. Germline assignment: CDR1 PRHDT and CDR2 FYEKMQ (reference sequence). CDR3 in DNA: TGTGCCAGCAGCTTAGGGCGGGAGTTAGGCGAGCAGTACTTC. Translation: CASSLGRELGEQYF.

This chain uses TRBV6-5 with TRBJ1-2; 8 bases map to TRBD1. The CDR3 has 14 amino acids. Germline V lookup: CDR1 MNHEY, CDR2 SVGAGI. With 8 bases clipped from V and 4 bases from J, the junction kept 9 bases outside the gene matches. The CDR3 region has the DNA TGTGCCAGCGCAGATCGGGACAGGTCCTATGGCTACACCTTC. Protein: CASADRDRSYGYTF.

CDR3 sequence reads: CASSQGQNNSPLHF. In DNA, the CDR3 is TGTGCCAGCAGCCAAGGACAGAATAATTCACCCCTCCACTTT. The chain combines TRBV4-2 with TRBJ1-6; TRBD1 is a possible D gene (5 bases). There are 14 residues in the CDR3. Looked up from germline, CDR1 is LGHNA and CDR2 is YNFKEQ. Trimming cost V 1 base and J 5 bases, with 6 bases left between them.

The V call is TRBV5-1, the J call TRBJ2-4; TRBD1 agrees at 9 bases. The CDR3 covers 15 residues. Germline V gene lookup returns CDR1 SGHRS and CDR2 YFSETQ. The V gene end was trimmed by 4 bases and the J gene end by 2 bases; junction bases not matched to a gene: 4. The CDR3 sequence is CASSPQGASKNIQYF. CDR3 coding DNA: TGCGCCAGCAGCCCACAGGGGGCATCCAAAAACATTCAGTACTTC. The full variable domain, its missing parts supplied by reference TRBV5-1 and TRBJ2-4, is KAGVTQTPRYLIKTRGQQVTLSCSPISGHRSVSWYQQTPGQGLQFLFEYFSETQRNKGNFPGRFSGRQFSNSRSEMNVSTLELGDSALYLCASSPQGASKNIQYFGAGTRLSVL.

This rearrangement joins TRBV6-2 or TRBV6-3 to TRBJ2-1; 14 positions match TRBD2. The trim removed 4 bases at V and 6 bases at J, leaving 5 bases unmatched. CDR3 length equals 16 residues. The germline V gene has CDR1 MNHEY and CDR2 SVGEGT. The chain's CDR3 is CASSSGLAGAVNEQFF. The CDR3 DNA reads TGTGCCAGCAGTTCGGGACTAGCGGGAGCGGTCAATGAGCAGTTCTTC.

V usage is TRBV7-9 and J usage is TRBJ1-3, with D hard to call. Germline loops: CDR1 SEHNR, CDR2 FQNEAQ (reference sequence). V lost 11 bases and J 1 base, leaving 21 bases between the germline ends. The CDR3 consists of 16 residues. CDR3 region: CAGGARREGSGNTIYF. In DNA form, the CDR3 reads TGTGCCGGAGGCGCTAGACGGGAGGGTTCTGGAAACACCATATATTTT.

The chain recombines TRBV5-1 with TRBJ1-1, with D tentatively TRBD1 (5 bases). Looked up from germline, CDR1 is SGHRS and CDR2 is YFSETQ. The CDR3 is 14 residues long. The ends were cut back, 0 bases at V and 4 bases at J, with 10 bases in the middle. This CDR3 is CASSLVSGLTEAFF. The CDR3 DNA reads as TGCGCCAGCAGCTTGGTTTCAGGGCTCACTGAAGCTTTCTTT.

The chain combines TRBV7-2 with TRBJ2-3, with a tentative D call TRBD2 (5 bases). Trimming left V 2 bases short and J 3 bases short, with 9 bases between. The CDR3 is 14 residues long. The germline gives CDR1 SGHTA, CDR2 FQGNSA. The CDR3 region is CASSLREVTDTQYF. Here the CDR3 DNA reads TGTGCCAGCAGCTTACGGGAAGTTACAGATACGCAGTATTTT.

In this sample, this clone turned up a few times. V usage is TRBV2 and J usage is TRBJ2-3; D possibly corresponds to TRBD2 (5 bases). V lost 6 bases, J lost 4 bases, and 14 bases lay in between. Germline V CDR1 and CDR2: SNHLY, FYNNEI. This CDR3 is 14 amino acids long. CDR3 amino acids: CASRTPGDADTQYF. The CDR3 DNA sequence: TGTGCCAGCAGAACCCCCGGGGATGCAGATACGCAGTATTTT.

J is TRBJ1-5 and V is TRBV30; D is possibly TRBD1 (6 bases). The CDR3 has 14 residues. Trimming shortened V by 0 bases and J by 0 bases, and 6 bases separated the two germline ends. The germline gives CDR1 GTSNPN, CDR2 SVGIG (reference sequence). Here the CDR3 DNA reads TGTGCCTGGAGTGTACAGGGTAGCAATCAGCCCCAGCATTTT. It translates to CAWSVQGSNQPQHF.

The chain combines TRBV4-1 with TRBJ1-4, with D unresolved. The CDR3 extends over 16 amino acids. The germline V gene encodes CDR1 MGHRA and CDR2 YSYEKL. Trimming left V 4 bases short and J 5 bases short, with 17 bases between. The CDR3 sequence: CASSRSHGFENEKLFF. In DNA, the CDR3 is TGCGCCAGCAGCCGAAGCCACGGGTTTGAGAATGAAAAACTGTTTTTT.

The V call is TRBV10-3, the J call TRBJ1-3; D unresolved. Germline loops: CDR1 ENHRY, CDR2 SYGVKD. This CDR3 is built from 16 residues. V was clipped by 3 bases and J by 3 bases, with 15 bases between them. The CDR3 bases are TGTGCCATCAGTGATTTGCCCGAGAAAGATGGAAACACCATATATTTT. Residues: CAISDLPEKDGNTIYF.

As regards this clone: This CDR3 is missing its conserved last phenylalanine or tryptophan, likely due to a read error. The chain is built from TRBV10-3 and TRBJ1-1; tentative D call: TRBD1 (5 bases). From germline, CDR1 is ENHRY and CDR2 SYGVKD. The CDR3 has 15 amino acids. V lost 2 bases to trimming and J lost 1 base, with 11 bases between them. The CDR3 is CAISETGRGNTEAFL. As DNA, the CDR3 is TGTGCCATCAGTGAGACTGGGAGGGGGAACACTGAAGCTTTCCTT.